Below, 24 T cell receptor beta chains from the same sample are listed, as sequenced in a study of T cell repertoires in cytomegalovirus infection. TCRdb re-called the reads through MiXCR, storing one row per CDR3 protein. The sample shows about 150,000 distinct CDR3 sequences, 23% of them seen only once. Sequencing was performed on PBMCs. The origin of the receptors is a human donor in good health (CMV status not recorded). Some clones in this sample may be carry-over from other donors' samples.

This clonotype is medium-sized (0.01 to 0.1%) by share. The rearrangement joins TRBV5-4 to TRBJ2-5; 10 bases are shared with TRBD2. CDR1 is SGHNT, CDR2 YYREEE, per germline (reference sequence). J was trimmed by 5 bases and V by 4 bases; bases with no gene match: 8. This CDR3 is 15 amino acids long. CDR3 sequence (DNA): TGTGCCAGCAGCATGCGGACTAGCGGAGTGGAGACCCAGTACTTC. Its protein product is CASSMRTSGVETQYF.

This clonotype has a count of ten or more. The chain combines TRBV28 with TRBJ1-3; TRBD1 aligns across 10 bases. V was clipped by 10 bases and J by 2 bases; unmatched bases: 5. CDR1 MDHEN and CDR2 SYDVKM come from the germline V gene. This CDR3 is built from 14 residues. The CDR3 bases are TGTGCCACCTGGGACAGGGGCGCTGGAAACACCATATATTTT. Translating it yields CATWDRGAGNTIYF.

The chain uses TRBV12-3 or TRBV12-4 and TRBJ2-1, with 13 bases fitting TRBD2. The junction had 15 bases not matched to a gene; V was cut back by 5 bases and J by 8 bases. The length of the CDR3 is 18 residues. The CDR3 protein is CASSNDFGLAGVWDEQFF. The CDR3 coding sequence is TGTGCCAGCAGTAACGATTTCGGACTAGCGGGAGTCTGGGATGAGCAGTTCTTC.

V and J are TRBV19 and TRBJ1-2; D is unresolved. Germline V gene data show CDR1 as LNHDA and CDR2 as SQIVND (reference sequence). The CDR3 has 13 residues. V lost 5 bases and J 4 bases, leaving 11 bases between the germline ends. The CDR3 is CASSPPVGYGYTF. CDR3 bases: TGTGCCAGTAGTCCCCCCGTTGGCTATGGCTACACCTTC.

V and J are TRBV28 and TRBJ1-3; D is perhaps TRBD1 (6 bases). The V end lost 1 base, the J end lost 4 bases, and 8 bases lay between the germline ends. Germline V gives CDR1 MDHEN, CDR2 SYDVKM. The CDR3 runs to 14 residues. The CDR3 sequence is CASSLLGAGNTIYF. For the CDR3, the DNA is TGTGCCAGCAGTTTATTGGGGGCAGGAAACACCATATATTTT.

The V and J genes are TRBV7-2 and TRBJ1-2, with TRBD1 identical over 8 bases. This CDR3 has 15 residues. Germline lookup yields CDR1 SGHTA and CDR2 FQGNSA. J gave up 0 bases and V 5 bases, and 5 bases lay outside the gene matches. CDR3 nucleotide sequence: TGTGCCAGCAGCCCAGGACAGGGCCCTAACTATGGCTACACCTTC. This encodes CASSPGQGPNYGYTF.

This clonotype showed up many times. The CDR3 protein is CASSYGLEETQYF. The CDR3 coding sequence is TGTGCCAGCAGCTACGGACTGGAAGAGACCCAGTACTTC. The chain joins TRBV7-8 to TRBJ2-5; the D gene is possibly TRBD2 (5 bases). The CDR3 is 13 amino acids. V lost 4 bases and J 3 bases, leaving 9 bases between the germline ends. Germline V gene sequence: CDR1 SGHVS, CDR2 FQNEAQ.

The CDR3 DNA follows: TGTGCCAGCAGTAGGACTAGTTACAATGAGCAGTTCTTC. Translation gives CASSRTSYNEQFF. The rearrangement joins TRBV2 to TRBJ2-1; 7 nucleotides line up with TRBD2. Trimming cost V 5 bases and J 4 bases; bases outside gene matches: 2. Germline CDR1 reads SNHLY; CDR2 reads FYNNEI. The CDR3 is 13 amino acids.

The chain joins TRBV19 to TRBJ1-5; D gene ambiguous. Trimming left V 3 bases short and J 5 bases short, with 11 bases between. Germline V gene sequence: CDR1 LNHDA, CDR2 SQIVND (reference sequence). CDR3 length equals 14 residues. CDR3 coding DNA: TGTGCCAGTAGTATCGACCCCAACTATCAGCCCCAGCATTTT. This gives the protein CASSIDPNYQPQHF.

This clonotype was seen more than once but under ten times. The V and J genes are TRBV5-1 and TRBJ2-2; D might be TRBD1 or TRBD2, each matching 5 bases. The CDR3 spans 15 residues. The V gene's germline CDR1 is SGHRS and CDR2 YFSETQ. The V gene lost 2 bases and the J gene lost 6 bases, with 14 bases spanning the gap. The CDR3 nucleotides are TGCGCCAGCAGCTTATCCCAGGGAGAGGCCGGGGAGCTGTTTTTT. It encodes CASSLSQGEAGELFF.

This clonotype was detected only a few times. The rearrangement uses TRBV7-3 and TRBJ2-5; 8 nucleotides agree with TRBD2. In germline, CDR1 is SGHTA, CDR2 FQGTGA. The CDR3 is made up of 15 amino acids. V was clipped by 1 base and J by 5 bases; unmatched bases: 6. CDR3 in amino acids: CASSLIGGAGETQYF. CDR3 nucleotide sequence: TGTGCCAGCAGCTTAATCGGGGGGGCCGGGGAGACCCAGTACTTC. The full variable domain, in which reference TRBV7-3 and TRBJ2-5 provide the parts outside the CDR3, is GAGVSQTPSNKVTEKGKYVELRCDPISGHTALYWYRQSLGQGPEFLIYFQGTGAADDSGLPNDRFFAVRPEGSVSTLKIQRTERGDSAVYLCASSLIGGAGETQYFGPGTRLLVL.

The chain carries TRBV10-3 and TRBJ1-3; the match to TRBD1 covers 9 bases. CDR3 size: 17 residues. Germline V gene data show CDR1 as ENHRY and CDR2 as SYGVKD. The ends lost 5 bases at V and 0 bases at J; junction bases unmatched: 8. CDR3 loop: CAISNPDRGYSGNTIYF. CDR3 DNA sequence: TGTGCCATCAGTAACCCGGACAGGGGTTACTCTGGAAACACCATATATTTT.

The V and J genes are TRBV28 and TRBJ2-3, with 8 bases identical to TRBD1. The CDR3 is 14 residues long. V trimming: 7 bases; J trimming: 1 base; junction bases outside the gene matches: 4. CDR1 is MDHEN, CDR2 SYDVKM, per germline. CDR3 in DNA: TGTGCCAGCACCCCGACAGGGGGCACAGATACGCAGTATTTT. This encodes CASTPTGGTDTQYF.

The CDR3 here is CASSLTGSTGELFF. The CDR3 region has the DNA TGTGCCAGCAGCCTGACAGGGTCCACCGGGGAGCTGTTTTTT. This chain connects TRBV28 to TRBJ2-2; 7 bases match TRBD1. Germline assignment: CDR1 MDHEN and CDR2 SYDVKM. The CDR3 has 14 residues. With V trimmed by 6 bases and J by 4 bases, 5 bases remained unmatched.

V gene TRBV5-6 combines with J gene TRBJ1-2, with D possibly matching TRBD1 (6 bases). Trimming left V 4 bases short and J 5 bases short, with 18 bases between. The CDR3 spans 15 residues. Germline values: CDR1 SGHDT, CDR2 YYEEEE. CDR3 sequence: CASSPWTEINYGYTF. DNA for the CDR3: TGTGCCAGCAGCCCATGGACAGAGATCAATTATGGCTACACCTTC.

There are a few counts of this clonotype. CDR3 sequence: CSANSGSATDTQYF. As DNA, the CDR3 is TGCAGTGCCAATAGCGGGAGTGCCACAGATACGCAGTATTTT. This chain joins TRBV20-1 and TRBJ2-3; 9 nucleotides match TRBD2. Germline V gene sequence: CDR1 DFQATT, CDR2 SNEGSKA (reference sequence). After removal of 6 bases from V and 2 bases from J, the junction contained 6 bases not matched to a gene. CDR3 length: 14 residues.

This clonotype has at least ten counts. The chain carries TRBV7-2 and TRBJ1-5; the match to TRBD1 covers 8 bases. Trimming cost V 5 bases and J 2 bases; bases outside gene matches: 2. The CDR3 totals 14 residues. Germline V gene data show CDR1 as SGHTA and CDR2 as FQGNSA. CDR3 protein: CASSPQGGNQPQHF. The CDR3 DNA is TGTGCCAGCAGCCCACAGGGGGGCAATCAGCCCCAGCATTTT.

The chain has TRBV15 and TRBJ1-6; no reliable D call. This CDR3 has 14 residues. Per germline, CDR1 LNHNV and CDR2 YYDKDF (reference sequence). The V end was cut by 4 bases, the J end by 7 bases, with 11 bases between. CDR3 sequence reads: CATSIRPRNSPLHF. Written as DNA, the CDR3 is TGTGCCACCAGCATTCGGCCCCGCAATTCACCCCTCCACTTT.

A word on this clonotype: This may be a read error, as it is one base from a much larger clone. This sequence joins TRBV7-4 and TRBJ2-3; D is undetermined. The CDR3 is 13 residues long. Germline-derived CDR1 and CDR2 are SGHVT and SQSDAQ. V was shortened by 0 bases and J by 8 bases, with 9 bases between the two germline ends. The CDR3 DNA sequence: TGTGCCAGCAGCTTAGCGACACAAGGTACGCAGTATTTT. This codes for CASSLATQGTQYF.

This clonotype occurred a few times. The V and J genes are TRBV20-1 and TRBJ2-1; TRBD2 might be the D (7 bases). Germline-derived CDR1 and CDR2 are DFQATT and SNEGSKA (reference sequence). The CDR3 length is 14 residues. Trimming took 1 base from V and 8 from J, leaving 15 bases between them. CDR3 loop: CSARGAGARDEQFF. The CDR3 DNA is TGCAGTGCTAGAGGGGCGGGGGCTAGGGATGAGCAGTTCTTC.

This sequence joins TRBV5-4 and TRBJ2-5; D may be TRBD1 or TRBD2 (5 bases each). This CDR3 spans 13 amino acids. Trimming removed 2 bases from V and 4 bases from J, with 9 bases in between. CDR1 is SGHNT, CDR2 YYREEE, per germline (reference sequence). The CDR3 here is CASSFEGIETQYF. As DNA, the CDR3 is TGTGCCAGCAGCTTCGAGGGGATAGAGACCCAGTACTTC.

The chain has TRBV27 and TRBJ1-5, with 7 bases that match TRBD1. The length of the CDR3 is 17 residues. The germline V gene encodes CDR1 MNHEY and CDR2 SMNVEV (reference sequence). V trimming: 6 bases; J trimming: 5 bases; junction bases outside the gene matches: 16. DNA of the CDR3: TGTGCCAGCAGCTCTACCCCGGGACAGTTCTGGGATCAGCCCCAGCATTTT. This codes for CASSSTPGQFWDQPQHF.

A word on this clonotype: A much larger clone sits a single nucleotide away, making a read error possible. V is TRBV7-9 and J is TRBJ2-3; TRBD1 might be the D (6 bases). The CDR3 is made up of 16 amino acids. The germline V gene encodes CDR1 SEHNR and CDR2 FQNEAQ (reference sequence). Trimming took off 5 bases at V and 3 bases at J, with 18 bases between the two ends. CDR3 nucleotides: TGTGCCAGCAGCAAACAGGGAGTGATGTGTACAGATACGCAGTATTTT. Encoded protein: CASSKQGVMCTDTQYF.

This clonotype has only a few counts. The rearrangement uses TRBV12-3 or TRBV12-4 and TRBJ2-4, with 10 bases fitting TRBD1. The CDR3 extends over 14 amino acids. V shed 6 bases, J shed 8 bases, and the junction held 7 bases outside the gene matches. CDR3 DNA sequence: TGTGCCAGCAGCCCGACAGGGGGCACGGACATTCAGTACTTC. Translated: CASSPTGGTDIQYF.